The T cell receptor beta chain under discussion was sequenced for a study of T cell responses to AZD1222 COVID-19 vaccine. Study findings and constraints: Increased Spike-specific TCR breadth and depth were observed after two AZD1222 doses. Targets within unmutated variant regions were reportedly found for nearly half of spike-specific TCRs.

The CDR3 has 14 residues. Germline V gene lookup returns CDR1 SEHNR and CDR2 FQNEAQ (reference sequence). V trimming: 3 bases; J trimming: 4 bases; junction bases outside the gene matches: 2. Measured with immunoSEQ multiplex PCR; TCRdb has only the in-frame clones, and not every one. The sample records 130,000 to 150,000 clones, about nine tenths being singletons. Concerning this clone itself: Its cognate antigen is unknown.

The chain employs TRBV7-9 and TRBJ2-2, with 7 bases identical to TRBD1. The starting material was peripheral blood, obtained on day 0 of AZD1222 vaccination. The TCR comes from an adult in good health. The CDR3 sequence: CASSLSGGTGELFF. DNA for the CDR3: TGTGCCAGCAGCTTGTCAGGGGGCACCGGGGAGCTGTTTTTT.